The 23 T cell receptor beta chains below were found in one sample sequenced in a study of graft-versus-host responses after intestinal transplantation. TCRdb's copy holds only in-frame clones and misses some; the assay was immunoSEQ multiplex PCR. The sample holds nearly 15,000 clones, around three fifths seen once. Graft specimens yielded both intraepithelial and lamina propria lymphocytes. The sequenced sample was ileum tissue, obtained 524 days after transplant. The receptors originated from a human patient who received an intestinal transplant, so some T cells may come from the graft donor.

V is TRBV19 and J is TRBJ1-6; TRBD1 might be the D (6 bases). Germline V gene sequence: CDR1 LNHDA, CDR2 SQIVND (reference sequence). V was pared by 4 bases and J by 10 bases, with 20 bases between. This CDR3 is 16 amino acids long. This CDR3 reads CASSTSGTNVWSPLHF. CDR3 sequence (DNA): TGTGCCAGTAGTACCTCCGGGACAAATGTTTGGTCACCCCTCCACTTT.

The chain employs TRBV27 and TRBJ2-7; tentatively, D is TRBD1 (7 bases). The V gene lost 4 bases and the J gene lost 6 bases, with 22 bases spanning the gap. Germline lookup yields CDR1 MNHEY and CDR2 SMNVEV (reference sequence). The CDR3 is 16 amino acids. The CDR3 DNA reads TGTGCCAGCAGTTCCGACTATATGACAGGGAGGATCGAGCAGTACTTC. Its translation: CASSSDYMTGRIEQYF.

In this sample, this clone turned up a few times. V gene TRBV19 combines with J gene TRBJ2-1, with 10 bases that match TRBD2. The trim removed 1 base at V and 6 bases at J, leaving 3 bases unmatched. Germline V gene sequence: CDR1 LNHDA, CDR2 SQIVND (reference sequence). The CDR3 spans 15 residues. CDR3 DNA sequence: TGTGCCAGTAGTATAGGCCTAGCGGGGGCCAATGAGCAGTTCTTC. This sequence encodes CASSIGLAGANEQFF.

This chain uses TRBV19 with TRBJ2-7, with 12 bases that match TRBD1. The CDR3 spans 18 residues. Germline loops: CDR1 LNHDA, CDR2 SQIVND (reference sequence). Trimming took 4 bases from V and 0 from J; bases not matched to a gene: 10. The CDR3 loop is CASSTAGTGGSLSYEQYF. CDR3 coding DNA: TGTGCCAGTAGTACAGCCGGGACAGGGGGCTCCCTCTCCTACGAGCAGTACTTC.

J is TRBJ1-1 and V is TRBV2, with D tentatively TRBD1 (6 bases). V was pared by 8 bases and J by 4 bases, with 14 bases between. The CDR3 runs to 13 residues. Germline CDR1 is SNHLY and CDR2 is FYNNEI. The CDR3 sequence is CASGVLQGTEAFF. CDR3 DNA: TGTGCCAGCGGGGTACTACAGGGCACTGAAGCTTTCTTT.

This clone has just a few counts. The rearrangement uses TRBV2 and TRBJ2-3; a possible D gene is TRBD2 (6 bases). Germline V lookup: CDR1 SNHLY, CDR2 FYNNEI. V was shortened by 5 bases and J by 6 bases, with 15 bases between the two germline ends. This CDR3 has 14 amino acids. The CDR3 coding sequence is TGTGCCAGCAGTCTCAGACTAGATGACGATACGCAGTATTTT. Translated: CASSLRLDDDTQYF.

This clone has more than one count but fewer than ten. This chain connects TRBV11-3 to TRBJ1-1; 7 bases fit TRBD1. The ends lost 4 bases at V and 0 bases at J; junction bases unmatched: 2. CDR1 and CDR2 from the germline V gene are SGHNT and YENEEA. CDR3 length: 14 amino acids. CDR3 sequence (DNA): TGTGCCAGCAGCTGGGACAGTCTGAACACTGAAGCTTTCTTT. Its protein product is CASSWDSLNTEAFF.

The rearrangement uses TRBV27 and TRBJ2-7; 11 nucleotides match TRBD2. The CDR3 runs 18 residues. CDR1 MNHEY and CDR2 SMNVEV come from the germline V gene (reference sequence). Germline trimming cut 6 bases from V and 2 bases from J; bases unmatched to any gene: 15. CDR3 sequence reads: CASSPPPLTSGGPYEQYF. Here the CDR3 DNA reads TGTGCCAGCAGCCCACCCCCCCTCACTAGCGGGGGTCCCTACGAGCAGTACTTC.

The rearrangement links TRBV11-2 to TRBJ2-7; 12 bases align to TRBD2. The CDR3 sequence is 16 residues long. The V gene end was trimmed by 5 bases and the J gene end by 0 bases; junction bases not matched to a gene: 5. Germline loops: CDR1 SGHAT, CDR2 FQNNGV. Here the CDR3 DNA reads TGTGCCAGCAGCCATCTAGCGGGGGGGCCCTCCTACGAGCAGTACTTC. Protein sequence: CASSHLAGGPSYEQYF.

This clone was detected only a few times. This sequence joins TRBV21-1 and TRBJ2-4; TRBD2 is the table's D call, not checked against the DNA. TRBV21-1 corresponds to a pseudogene. CDR3 length: 15 amino acids. CDR3 amino acids: CASSKVRSSKNIQYF. The CDR3 DNA reads as TGTGCCAGCAGCAAAGTTCGGTCTTCCAAAAACATTCAGTACTTC.

The chain combines TRBV4-3 with TRBJ2-3, with D possibly TRBD2 on 6 matching bases. The germline gives CDR1 LGHNA, CDR2 YSLEER. The V end was cut by 0 bases, the J end by 4 bases, with 23 bases between. The CDR3 is 19 amino acids. CDR3 protein: CASSQDSPGGATSADTQYF. The CDR3 DNA reads as TGCGCCAGCAGCCAAGATAGTCCCGGCGGGGCCACATCAGCAGATACGCAGTATTTT.

J is TRBJ2-3 and V is TRBV4-1; 11 nucleotides match TRBD2. CDR3 size: 15 residues. V trimming: 2 bases; J trimming: 14 bases; junction bases outside the gene matches: 12. Looked up from germline, CDR1 is MGHRA and CDR2 is YSYEKL. DNA for the CDR3: TGCGCCAGCAGCCAACAGACTAGCGGGGTGCCTCAGAGGTATTTT. It yields the protein CASSQQTSGVPQRYF.

The V gene is TRBV5-5, the J gene TRBJ2-7; 8 positions match TRBD1. The germline gives CDR1 SGHKS, CDR2 YYEKEE (reference sequence). V was clipped by 4 bases and J by 2 bases; unmatched bases: 2. The CDR3 consists of 13 residues. This CDR3 reads CASSLTGAYEQYF. DNA of the CDR3: TGTGCCAGCAGCCTGACAGGGGCCTACGAGCAGTACTTC.

The CDR3 DNA follows: TGTGCCAGCAGCTTGGGAGGGACAGGCCGCCAAGAGACCCAGTACTTC. Amino acid sequence: CASSLGGTGRQETQYF. The chain uses TRBV11-3 and TRBJ2-5; TRBD1 might be the D (8 bases). The CDR3 spans 16 residues. Trimming left V 3 bases short and J 1 base short, with 15 bases between. Germline V lookup: CDR1 SGHNT, CDR2 YENEEA.

This chain's CDR3 is CASSAGTSSNTGELFF. In DNA form, the CDR3 reads TGTGCCAGCAGCGCCGGGACTAGCTCGAACACCGGGGAGCTGTTTTTT. V is TRBV9 and J is TRBJ2-2; 9 bases are a match to TRBD2. The CDR3 length is 16 residues. V trimming: 3 bases; J trimming: 0 bases; junction bases outside the gene matches: 3. Germline CDR1 reads SGDLS; CDR2 reads YYNGEE. Together with reference TRBV9 and TRBJ2-2, the CDR3 gives the full variable domain: DSGVTQTPKHLITATGQRVTLRCSPRSGDLSVYWYQQSLDQGLQFLIQYYNGEERAKGNILERFSAQQFPDLHSELNLSSLELGDSALYFCASSAGTSSNTGELFFGEGSRLTVL.

This clone was seen only once. The genes are TRBV7-2 and TRBJ1-2; D might be TRBD1 (6 bases). Germline lookup yields CDR1 SGHTA and CDR2 FQGNSA. V dropped 0 bases and J dropped 8 bases, with 13 bases sitting between them. The CDR3 consists of 14 residues. CDR3 region: CASSLAARGLGYTF. The CDR3 DNA follows: TGTGCCAGCAGCTTAGCGGCCAGGGGACTAGGCTACACCTTC.

This clone was seen more than once but under ten times. The V gene is TRBV5-1, the J gene TRBJ2-5; D might be TRBD1 (6 bases). Between the trimmed V and J ends, which lost 3 bases and 2 bases, there was a span of 11 bases. The CDR3 covers 14 residues. Germline V gene sequence: CDR1 SGHRS, CDR2 YFSETQ. The chain's CDR3 is CASSSLTGQETQYF. In DNA, the CDR3 is TGCGCCAGCAGCTCCCTGACAGGTCAAGAGACCCAGTACTTC. The full variable domain, in which reference TRBV5-1 and TRBJ2-5 provide the parts outside the CDR3, is KAGVTQTPRYLIKTRGQQVTLSCSPISGHRSVSWYQQTPGQGLQFLFEYFSETQRNKGNFPGRFSGRQFSNSRSEMNVSTLELGDSALYLCASSSLTGQETQYFGPGTRLLVL.

CDR3 sequence (DNA): TGTGCCAGCAGTCCCGAGGCTGAAGCTTTCTTT. The encoded protein is CASSPEAEAFF. The V and J genes are TRBV27 and TRBJ1-1, with unresolved D. CDR1 is MNHEY, CDR2 SMNVEV, per germline (reference sequence). The V and J ends lost 5 bases and 6 bases respectively, with 7 bases between them. This CDR3 has 11 amino acids.

The chain joins TRBV7-2 to TRBJ2-5; D perhaps matches TRBD1 (5 bases). This CDR3 has 14 residues. Trimming removed 2 bases at V and 2 bases at J, with 9 bases between. CDR1 is SGHTA and CDR2 is FQGNSA in the germline V gene. This chain's CDR3 is CASSLYRGQETQYF. The CDR3 nucleotides are TGTGCCAGCAGCTTATATAGGGGTCAAGAGACCCAGTACTTC.

This clone is medium-sized within its sample. The CDR3 region is CASSDRGDSPLHF. The CDR3 bases are TGCGCCAGCAGTGACAGGGGGGATTCACCCCTCCACTTT. This chain connects TRBV10-1 to TRBJ1-6; 7 bases fit TRBD1. The germline gives CDR1 WNHNN, CDR2 SYGVQD (reference sequence). The CDR3 contains 13 residues. After removal of 3 bases from V and 8 bases from J, the junction contained 1 base not matched to a gene.

The chain joins TRBV9 to TRBJ2-7; possibly TRBD1 for D (6 bases). V gave up 4 bases and J gave up 6 bases, with 14 bases separating them. The CDR3 runs 13 residues. Per germline, CDR1 SGDLS and CDR2 YYNGEE. The CDR3 loop reads CASSPTLGGEQYF. The CDR3 DNA follows: TGTGCCAGCAGCCCCACCCTAGGGGGCGAGCAGTACTTC.

The CDR3 region has the DNA TGTGCCTGGAGTGTACAGGCAGCCAATGAAAAACTGTTTTTT. Amino acid sequence: CAWSVQAANEKLFF. The chain employs TRBV30 and TRBJ1-4, with D tentatively TRBD1 (5 bases). CDR1 and CDR2 from the germline V gene are GTSNPN and SVGIG (reference sequence). V was pared by 0 bases and J by 5 bases, with 10 bases between. The CDR3 is made up of 14 amino acids. Looking up the rest from reference TRBV30 and TRBJ1-4 gives the full variable domain: SQTIHQWPATLVQPVGSPLSLECTVEGTSNPNLYWYRQAAGRGLQLLFYSVGIGQISSEVPQNLSASRPQDRQFILSSKKLLLSDSGFYLCAWSVQAANEKLFFGSGTQLSVL.

The chain joins TRBV6-1 to TRBJ2-7, with D uncertain. V was trimmed by 4 bases and J by 0 bases, leaving 4 bases between them. The CDR3 is 12 residues long. Germline-derived CDR1 and CDR2 are MNHNS and SASEGT. CDR3 bases: TGTGCCAGCAGTGTTAGCTCCTACGAGCAGTACTTC. Encoded protein: CASSVSSYEQYF.